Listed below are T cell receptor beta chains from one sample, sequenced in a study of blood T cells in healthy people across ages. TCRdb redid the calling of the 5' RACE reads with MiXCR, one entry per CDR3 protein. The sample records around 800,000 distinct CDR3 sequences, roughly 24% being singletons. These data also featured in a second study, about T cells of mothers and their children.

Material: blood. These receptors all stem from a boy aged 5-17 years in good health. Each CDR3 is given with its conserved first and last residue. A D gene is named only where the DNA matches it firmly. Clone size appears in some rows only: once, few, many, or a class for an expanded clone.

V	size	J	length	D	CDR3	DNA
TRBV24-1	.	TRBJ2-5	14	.	CATSDLRGPETQYF	TGTGCCACCAGTGATTTGCGGGGGCCAGAGACCCAGTACTTC
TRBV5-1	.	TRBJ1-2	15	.	CASSTNDRLNYGYTF	TGCGCCAGCAGCACAAACGACAGGCTTAACTATGGCTACACCTTC
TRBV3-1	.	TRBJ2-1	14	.	CASSQEHWGNEQFF	TGTGCCAGCAGCCAGGAGCATTGGGGCAATGAGCAGTTCTTC
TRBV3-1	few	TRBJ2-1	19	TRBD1	CASSRIAGQGDLLGNEQFF	TGTGCCAGCAGCCGAATAGCGGGACAGGGGGACCTCCTGGGGAATGAGCAGTTCTTC
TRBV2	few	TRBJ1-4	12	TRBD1	CASRVIGGGLFF	TGTGCCAGCAGGGTAATAGGGGGCGGACTGTTTTTT
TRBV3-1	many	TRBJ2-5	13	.	CASSLQGPWEQYF	TGTGCCAGCAGCCTGCAGGGGCCCTGGGAGCAGTACTTC
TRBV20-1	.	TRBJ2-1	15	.	CSACFLAPSYNEQFF	TGCAGTGCTTGCTTCCTAGCGCCCTCCTACAATGAGCAGTTCTTC
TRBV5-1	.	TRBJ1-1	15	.	CASSGGTGLGVQAFF	TGCGCCAGCAGCGGTGGGACGGGATTAGGCGTACAAGCTTTCTTT
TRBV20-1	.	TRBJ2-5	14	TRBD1	CSAVPGQAWETQYF	TGCAGTGCAGTACCGGGACAGGCGTGGGAGACCCAGTACTTC
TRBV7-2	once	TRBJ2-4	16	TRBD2	CASSFLAGGPKNIQYF	TGTGCCAGCAGCTTTCTAGCGGGGGGACCCAAAAACATTCAGTACTTC
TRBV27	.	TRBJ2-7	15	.	CASSLSTGSVYEQYF	TGTGCCAGCAGTTTATCGACCGGCTCTGTCTACGAGCAGTACTTC
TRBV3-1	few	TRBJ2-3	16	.	CASSQESGGGADTQYF	TGTGCCAGCAGCCAAGAGTCGGGGGGCGGAGCAGATACGCAGTATTTT
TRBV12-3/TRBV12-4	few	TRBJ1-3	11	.	CASSRRDTIYF	TGTGCCAGCAGCCGGAGAGACACCATATATTTT
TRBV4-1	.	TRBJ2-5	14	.	CASSQVADRETQYF	TGCGCCAGCAGCCAAGTAGCAGATAGGGAGACCCAGTACTTC
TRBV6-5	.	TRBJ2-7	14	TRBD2	CASSYGVAGYEQYF	TGTGCCAGCAGTTACGGGGTAGCGGGGTACGAGCAGTACTTC
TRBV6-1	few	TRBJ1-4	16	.	CASSGGDSSTNEKLFF	TGTGCCAGCAGTGGAGGGGACTCTTCAACTAATGAAAAACTGTTTTTT
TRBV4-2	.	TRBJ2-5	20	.	CASSQVNTRGDLLSQETQYF	TGTGCCAGCAGCCAAGTTAACACTCGGGGAGATCTCCTTTCTCAAGAGACCCAGTACTTC
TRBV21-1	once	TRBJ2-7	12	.	CASKRFFYEQYF	TGTGCCAGCAAAAGATTTTTCTACGAGCAGTACTTC
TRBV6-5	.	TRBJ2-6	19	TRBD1	CASSYHGAGGLSGANVLTF	TGTGCCAGCAGTTACCATGGTGCAGGGGGCCTCTCTGGGGCCAACGTCCTGACTTTC
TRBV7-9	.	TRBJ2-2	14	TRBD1	CASNDRGHTGELFF	TGTGCCAGCAACGACAGGGGTCACACCGGGGAGCTGTTTTTT
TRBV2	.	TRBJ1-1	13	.	CASSDREITEAFF	TGTGCCAGCAGTGACAGGGAAATCACTGAAGCTTTCTTT
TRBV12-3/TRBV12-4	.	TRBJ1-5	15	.	CASSFEGDSNQPQHF	TGTGCCAGCAGTTTCGAAGGAGATAGCAATCAGCCCCAGCATTTT
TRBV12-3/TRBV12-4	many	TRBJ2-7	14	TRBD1	CASSSLQGSYEQYF	TGTGCCAGCAGTTCCCTACAGGGGTCCTACGAGCAGTACTTC
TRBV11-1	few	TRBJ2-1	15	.	CASSDPSGGTNEQFF	TGTGCCAGCAGTGACCCCTCTGGGGGCACGAATGAGCAGTTCTTC
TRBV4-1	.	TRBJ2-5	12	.	CASSQGPSGQYF	TGCGCCAGCAGCCAAGGTCCGTCTGGGCAGTACTTC
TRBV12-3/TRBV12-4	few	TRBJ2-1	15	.	CASSSGEGTYNEQFF	TGTGCCAGCAGTTCAGGGGAAGGGACCTACAATGAGCAGTTCTTC
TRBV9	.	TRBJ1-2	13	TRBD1	CASSDGTGYGYTF	TGTGCCAGCAGCGACGGGACAGGCTATGGCTACACCTTC
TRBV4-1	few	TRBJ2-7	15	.	CASSRLPDGPYEQYF	TGCGCCAGCAGCCGACTACCGGACGGTCCGTACGAGCAGTACTTC
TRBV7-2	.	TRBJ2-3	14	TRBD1	CASSPRTGVDTQYF	TGTGCCAGCAGCCCCCGGACAGGGGTGGATACGCAGTATTTT
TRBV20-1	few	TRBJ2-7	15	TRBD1	CSALPADRGQNEQYF	TGCAGTGCCCTCCCTGCGGACAGGGGCCAGAACGAGCAGTACTTC
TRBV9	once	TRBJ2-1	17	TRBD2	CASSPPISSGVHNEQFF	TGTGCCAGCAGCCCCCCAATTTCTAGCGGGGTTCACAATGAGCAGTTCTTC
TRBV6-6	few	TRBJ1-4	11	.	CASSLEEKLFF	TGTGCCAGCAGTTTGGAGGAAAAACTGTTTTTT
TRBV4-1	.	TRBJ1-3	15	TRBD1	CASSHGTGTGNTIYF	TGCGCCAGCAGCCATGGGACAGGAACTGGAAACACCATATATTTT
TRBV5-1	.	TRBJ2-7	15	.	CASSPSDRAPYEQYF	TGCGCCAGCAGCCCATCGGACAGAGCACCCTACGAGCAGTACTTC
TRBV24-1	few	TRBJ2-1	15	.	CATSDSGTHYNEQFF	TGTGCCACCAGTGATTCCGGGACACACTACAATGAGCAGTTCTTC
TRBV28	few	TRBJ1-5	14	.	CASRSTGRKQPQHF	TGTGCCAGCAGATCGACCGGGCGTAAGCAGCCCCAGCATTTT
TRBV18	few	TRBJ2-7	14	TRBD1	CASSPTGERDEQYF	TGTGCCAGCTCACCGACAGGGGAAAGGGACGAGCAGTACTTC
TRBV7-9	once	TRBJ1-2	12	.	CASSKEAYGYTF	TGTGCCAGCAGCAAGGAGGCCTATGGCTACACCTTC
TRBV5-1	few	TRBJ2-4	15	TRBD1	CASSLGQGSQNIQYF	TGCGCCAGCAGCTTGGGACAGGGGTCCCAAAACATTCAGTACTTC
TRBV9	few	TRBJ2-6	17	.	CASSVLQDLAGANVLTF	TGTGCCAGCAGCGTACTTCAAGATCTTGCTGGGGCCAACGTCCTGACTTTC
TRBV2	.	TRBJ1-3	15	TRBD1	CASSPDRASGNTIYF	TGTGCCAGCAGTCCTGACAGGGCCTCTGGAAACACCATATATTTT